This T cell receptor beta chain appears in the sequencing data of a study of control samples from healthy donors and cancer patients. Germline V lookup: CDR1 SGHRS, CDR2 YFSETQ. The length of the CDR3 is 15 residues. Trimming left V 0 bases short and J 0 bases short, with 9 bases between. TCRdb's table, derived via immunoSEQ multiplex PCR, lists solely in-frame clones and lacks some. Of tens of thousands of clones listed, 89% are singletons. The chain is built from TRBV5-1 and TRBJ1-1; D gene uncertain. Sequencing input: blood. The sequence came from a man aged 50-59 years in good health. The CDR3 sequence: CASSLGAGMNTEAFF. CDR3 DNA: TGCGCCAGCAGCTTGGGGGCAGGAATGAACACTGAAGCTTTCTTT.